This T cell receptor beta chain appears in the sequencing data of a study of CD8+ T cells in alopecia areata. At the level of the study: For the treated group, dosing was oral tofacitinib at 5 to 10 mg twice daily. Study-level points and caveats: Across lesional scalp, and particularly alopecia totalis/universalis, clonality surpassed that of normal scalp.

About this clone itself: The antigen is undetermined.

Following extraction, RNA underwent reverse transcription to cDNA, which served as the sequencing template. The assay was immunoSEQ multiplex PCR, and TCRdb's table has in-frame clones only and misses some. This table has around 61,000 clones, under 55% appearing once. Alopecia areata patients had lesional scalp punch biopsies and peripheral blood taken from them. This sample comprised CD8+ T cells sorted from blood, obtained at week 0. The clonotype was recovered from a human donor with alopecia areata.

DNA for the CDR3: TGTGCCAGCAGCTTTTTGAGGGAGGAAGATACGCAGTATTTT. The encoded protein is CASSFLREEDTQYF. The V call is TRBV7-6, the J call TRBJ2-3; the D gene is possibly TRBD2 (6 bases). The germline V and J ends were trimmed by 3 bases and 5 bases, with 12 bases remaining between them. This CDR3 is built from 14 residues. Germline CDR1 reads SGHVS; CDR2 reads FNYEAQ. Supplemented by reference TRBV7-6 and TRBJ2-3, the full variable domain reads GAGVSQSPRYKVTKRGQDVALRCDPISGHVSLYWYRQALGQGPEFLTYFNYEAQQDKSGLPNDRFSAERPEGSISTLTIQRTEQRDSAMYRCASSFLREEDTQYFGPGTRLTVL.